This T cell receptor beta chain was sequenced in a study of blood T cell repertoires in COVID-19. Study summary: Italy, Spain and the United States were the sources of the convalescent and acute COVID-19 samples.

It was during active infection that Seattle patients were enrolled and then longitudinally followed. Losses at the gene ends were 5 bases for V and 5 bases for J; bases not matched to a gene: 10. CDR3 size: 15 residues. Germline V gene lookup returns CDR1 ENHRY and CDR2 SYGVKD. Sequenced by immunoSEQ multiplex PCR; TCRdb stores in-frame clones only, minus some. The repertoire holds 300,000 to 350,000 clones, with 75% to 90% as singletons. The receptor comes from a woman aged 45-65 years with COVID-19, enrolled during active disease. The sample consisted of peripheral blood. The V call is TRBV10-3, the J call TRBJ2-7; 9 bases are a match to TRBD1. The CDR3 region has the DNA TGTGCCATCAGTTCCCTGTCGGGACAGGGTGACGAGCAGTACTTC. Translating it yields CAISSLSGQGDEQYF.